The following is a T cell receptor beta chain sequence with its context. Its antigen has not been determined. Nothing much larger sits one base from this clone, and base qualities are not available. Using the deep immunoSEQ assay, multiplex PCR amplified TCR CDR3 regions from genomic DNA. For each cell subset, the extracted genomic DNA was distributed evenly across all wells of several immunoSEQ 96-well plates, and each plate served as one replicate. Each replicate PCR for sorted subsets received about 0.2 ug genomic DNA, equal to about 29,000 T cell genomes. The purified libraries were quantified using a Qubit 3.0 fluorometer, sized with a Bioanalyzer 2100, and then quantified again using the KAPA Library Quantification kit. Every immunoSEQ 96-well plate was sequenced on a separate single-read 150-cycle Illumina NextSeq 550 flow cell. The paper's data handling went like this. Because the immunoSEQ output included only junctional sequences and no quality scores, the filtering could not be the same as the filtering used for full-length reads. To assign V/J genes and CDR3, sequences were annotated using PyIR, a Python wrapper for IgBLAST v1.9, with IMGT germline references. Reads were removed for weak V/J assignments (E-value above 1e-6), missing CDR3, stop codons, out-of-frame junctions, or ambiguous translated residues. A V3J clonotype was defined by an identical inferred V gene, J gene, and CDR3 amino acid sequence. Percentage overlap between repertoires was computed as shared unique clonotypes divided by the size of the smaller repertoire. RTK rarefaction, the Chao1 estimator, and Recon v2.1 estimates of unobserved clonotypes were used to assess repertoire richness. Generation probabilities were computed with OLGA for all TCRbeta clonotypes obtained by the gDNA method from a few donors. TCRdb mirrors the immuneACCESS table, restricted to in-frame sequences. Some clones are absent from its copies; in checked studies, under half trace to an unresolved V gene, and the reason for the others is unknown. D and trimming were read from the DNA, whereas the V and J calls and clone size are those reported in that table. The sample contains roughly 330,000 clones, around 72% of them found a single time. The ten top clones hold under 13% of the sample.

This record belongs to a study of shared clonotypes between healthy human individuals (dated by TCRdb to about 2020). Background on the whole study: The cohort comprised two women and three men aged 18 to 49 years. Per donor, three plates each were used for CD4 naive and CD4 memory, two for CD8 naive, and one for CD8 memory. Between about 0.94 and 10 billion PBMCs per donor were obtained by leukapheresis. Libraries were prepared and TCR repertoires were sequenced by different laboratories using diverse techniques, in order to increase sequencing depth and limit assay-specific biases. To estimate repertoire size and how much clonotype sharing occurs between individuals, the study deeply sequenced the blood TCR repertoires of roughly 5 healthy adults. Study-wide findings and limitations: Incomplete sequencing was indicated by rarefaction of sorted-subset datasets, despite the large sequencing depth. The small number of donors limited the genetic and exposure-history diversity represented. Pairwise subsampling led to the expectation that sequencing depth would affect the degree of clonotype sharing among donors. Approximately 5% of naive CD4, 3.5% of naive CD8, about 2.4% of memory CD4, and 0.35% to 0.5% of memory CD8 clonotypes were shared across several donors. Naive subsets generally had larger estimated clonotype richness than memory subsets did. Clonotypes shared by all four sorted-subset donors showed higher generation probabilities than non-shared clonotypes. Only blood was sampled, and tissue TCR repertoires likely differ from those in blood.

The donors were healthy, HIV-negative adults who had no recently reported acute infections or vaccinations. Only Caucasian adults living in Nashville, Tennessee, USA were represented among the donors. CD4+ T cells were enriched through magnetic negative selection, after which naive cells were positively selected on CD45RA and the remaining negative fraction served as the memory subset. Blood was collected by leukapheresis, and PBMCs were isolated by Ficoll-Histopaque density gradient centrifugation and then cryopreserved in liquid nitrogen vapor phase. Analytical flow cytometry was used to check the purity and quantity of each magnetically sorted T cell population. Genomic DNA was isolated from each sorted fraction and quantified by UV absorbance on a Nanodrop 2000c. CDR1 SGHRS and CDR2 YFSETQ were looked up in the germline V gene. The CDR3 runs 17 amino acids, cysteine and phenylalanine included. The entry retains the CDR3 DNA only, 51 bases that are in frame from base 1. Trimming removed 0 bases from V and 5 bases from J; the gene matches leave 10 bases unexplained.

The TCR was taken from a man under 40 in good health. The sample comprised memory CD4+ T cells sorted from blood. Taken with the paper, the label for cell subset or site translates to: CD45RA-negative fraction. Recombination linked TRBV5-1 to TRBJ2-7; TRBD2 aligns with 11 central bases. The CDR3 protein sequence reads: CASSLAGRLAGKHEQYF. The nucleotides are TGCGCCAGCAGCTTGGCTGGACGACTAGCGGGAAAGCACGAGCAGTACTTC.